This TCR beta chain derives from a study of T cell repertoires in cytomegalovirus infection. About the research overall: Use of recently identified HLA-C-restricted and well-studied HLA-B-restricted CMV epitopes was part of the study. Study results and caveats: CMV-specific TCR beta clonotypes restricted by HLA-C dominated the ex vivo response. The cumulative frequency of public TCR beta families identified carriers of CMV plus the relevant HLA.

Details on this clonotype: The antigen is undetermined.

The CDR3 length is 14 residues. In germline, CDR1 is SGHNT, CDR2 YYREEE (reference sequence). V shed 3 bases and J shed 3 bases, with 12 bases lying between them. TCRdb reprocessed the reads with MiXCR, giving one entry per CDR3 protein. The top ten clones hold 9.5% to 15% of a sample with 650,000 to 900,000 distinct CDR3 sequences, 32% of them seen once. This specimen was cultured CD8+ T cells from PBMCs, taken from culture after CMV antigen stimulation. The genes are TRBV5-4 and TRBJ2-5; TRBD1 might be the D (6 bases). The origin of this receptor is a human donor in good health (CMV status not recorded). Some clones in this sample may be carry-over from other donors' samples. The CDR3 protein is CASSYRTEEETQYF. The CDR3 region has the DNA TGTGCCAGCAGCTATAGGACAGAAGAAGAGACCCAGTACTTC.